The following is a TCR beta chain sequence with its context. What it recognizes is unknown. TCRdb analysed the 5' RACE reads with MiXCR anew, one entry per CDR3 protein. The table shows 250,000 to 400,000 distinct CDR3 sequences, with 4.1% occurring only once. This CDR3 comprises 14 residues. Trimming shortened V by 2 bases and J by 2 bases, and 10 bases separated the two germline ends. Per the germline V gene, CDR1 is SGHNT and CDR2 is YYREEE (reference sequence). The data belong to a study of T cells after yellow fever vaccination. About the research overall: It was SMART-Seq v4 Ultra Low Input that prepared the fractions with low cell numbers.

General study results and limits: Researchers report a weaker secondary response that nonetheless peaked faster, day 5 versus 15.

Sequenced here: PBMCs, sampled 5 days after the yellow fever booster vaccination. The V gene is TRBV5-4, the J gene TRBJ2-5; D gene ambiguous. The clonotype comes from a man in his late teens or twenties who received the YFV17D yellow fever vaccine. CDR3 DNA sequence: TGTGCCAGCAGCTTCGCTACTGTACAAGAGACCCAGTACTTC. Amino acids: CASSFATVQETQYF.